Reported below is one T cell receptor (beta chain). The antigen is unknown. Per germline, CDR1 LGHNA and CDR2 YSLEER. The CDR3 has 16 residues. Losses at the gene ends were 0 bases for V and 7 bases for J; bases not matched to a gene: 10. This sample was included in a study of OX40 agonist ivuxolimab in advanced cancers. Background on the study: Participants averaged about 60 years of age (range roughly 23 to 80) and were around 83% male.

General observations from the study: Researchers did not determine the expanded peripheral T cells' antigen specificity.

Sequencing used immunoSEQ multiplex PCR; TCRdb keeps in-frame clones, though not all of them. This sample has under 75,000 clones, with around 90% found just once. The clonotype originates from an adult with an advanced solid tumor such as melanoma, head and neck, liver or kidney cancer. The J gene is TRBJ2-7, the V gene TRBV4-3; 9 nucleotides agree with TRBD2. The material sequenced was CD4+ or CD8+ T cells sorted from blood, taken in a trial of the OX40 agonist ivuxolimab. CDR3 coding DNA: TGCGCCAGCAGCCAAGATAATCCAGGACTAGCGATGGAGCAGTACTTC. Its protein is CASSQDNPGLAMEQYF.